Each of the 22 T cell receptor beta chains below was sequenced from the same sample in a study of T cell responses to AZD1222 COVID-19 vaccine. Assay: immunoSEQ multiplex PCR; the TCRdb copy retains only in-frame clones and omits some. The sample yields 95,000 to 150,000 clones, about 92% seen once. The starting material was peripheral blood, obtained 28 days after the second AZD1222 dose. Source of these receptors: an adult who received the AZD1222 COVID-19 vaccine.

V is TRBV27 and J is TRBJ2-2, with D maybe TRBD1 (6 bases). The V and J ends lost 4 bases and 1 base respectively, with 16 bases between them. The CDR3 has 17 residues. The germline V gene has CDR1 MNHEY and CDR2 SMNVEV (reference sequence). Here the CDR3 reads CASSSWTVRLNTGELFF. The CDR3 nucleotides are TGTGCCAGCAGTTCCTGGACAGTTCGATTGAACACCGGGGAGCTGTTTTTT.

The V call is TRBV19, the J call TRBJ1-5; D is undetermined. The CDR3 is made up of 14 amino acids. Trimming stripped 0 bases from V and 3 bases from J, with 6 bases between. Germline CDR1 LNHDA, CDR2 SQIVND (reference sequence). CDR3 DNA: TGTGCCAGTAGTATAGATGACTTCAATCAGCCCCAGCATTTT. Translation: CASSIDDFNQPQHF.

The rearrangement uses TRBV30 and TRBJ1-6, with D possibly matching TRBD1 (6 bases). The CDR3 runs 15 residues. Germline CDR1 is GTSNPN and CDR2 is SVGIG (reference sequence). Deletions cut 7 bases from V and 5 bases from J, with 18 bases between. CDR3 in DNA: TGTGCCTTATTAACAGGGAAGAAGAATAATTCACCCCTCCACTTT. Protein sequence: CALLTGKKNNSPLHF.

This rearrangement joins TRBV5-4 to TRBJ1-1; D unresolved. Germline CDR1 SGHNT, CDR2 YYREEE (reference sequence). Trimming stripped 0 bases from V and 7 bases from J, with 10 bases between. This CDR3 spans 13 amino acids. The CDR3 region has the DNA TGTGCCAGCAGCTTGGAGGCAGCTTATGAAGCTTTCTTT. Its protein is CASSLEAAYEAFF. The whole variable domain, remainder taken from reference TRBV5-4 and TRBJ1-1, is ETGVTQSPTHLIKTRGQQVTLRCSSQSGHNTVSWYQQALGQGPQFIFQYYREEENGRGNFPPRFSGLQFPNYSSELNVNALELDDSALYLCASSLEAAYEAFFGQGTRLTVV.

The genes are TRBV6-1 and TRBJ1-5; D gene unclear. Germline lookup yields CDR1 MNHNS and CDR2 SASEGT. Trimming shortened V by 0 bases and J by 4 bases, and 10 bases separated the two germline ends. This CDR3 contains 15 residues. The CDR3 nucleotides are TGTGCCAGCAGTGAAGCGAGTATGGAGAATCAGCCCCAGCATTTT. This translates into CASSEASMENQPQHF.

This rearrangement joins TRBV23-1 to TRBJ1-2, with TRBD1 matching over 7 bases. TRBV23-1 has ORF status, its function being uncertain. The V and J ends lost 1 base and 5 bases, in that order; junction bases with no gene match: 22. This CDR3 spans 20 amino acids. The CDR3 reads CASSQFVSWEGARVWYGYTF. In DNA form, the CDR3 reads TGCGCCAGCAGTCAATTTGTTTCTTGGGAGGGGGCCCGGGTTTGGTATGGCTACACCTTC.

This clone has just one count. V is TRBV6-2 or TRBV6-3 and J is TRBJ2-6; D is unresolved. Between the trimmed V and J ends, which lost 5 bases and 0 bases, there was a span of 11 bases. Per the germline V gene, CDR1 is MNHEY and CDR2 is SVGEGT. CDR3 size: 16 residues. The CDR3: CASSLEPSSGANVLTF. The CDR3 DNA sequence: TGTGCCAGCAGTCTAGAGCCGTCCTCTGGGGCCAACGTCCTGACTTTC.

The chain recombines TRBV7-9 with TRBJ1-3; TRBD1 agrees at 7 bases. J gave up 5 bases and V 2 bases, and 6 bases lay outside the gene matches. Per germline, CDR1 SEHNR and CDR2 FQNEAQ (reference sequence). The CDR3 contains 15 residues. In nucleotides, the CDR3 is TGTGCCAGCAGCTTACCGACAGGGCTGAGAAACACCATATATTTT. Amino acid sequence: CASSLPTGLRNTIYF.

The chain couples TRBV30 to TRBJ1-1; weak D call: TRBD1 (5 bases). V lost 3 bases, J lost 7 bases, and 21 bases lay in between. CDR3 length: 15 amino acids. Looked up from germline, CDR1 is GTSNPN and CDR2 is SVGIG (reference sequence). CDR3 coding DNA: TGTGCCTGGAGATCTCCGGACAAGGGGATAGTTGAAGCTTTCTTT. Protein sequence: CAWRSPDKGIVEAFF.

The rearrangement links TRBV5-1 to TRBJ1-4; D unresolved. This CDR3 comprises 13 residues. Looked up from germline, CDR1 is SGHRS and CDR2 is YFSETQ. Trimming pared 3 bases from V and 7 bases from J, leaving 10 bases between. The CDR3 region has the DNA TGCGCCAGCAGCTCCCAAACGGGTGAAAAACTGTTTTTT. Encoded protein: CASSSQTGEKLFF. The variable domain in full, with the rest retrieved from reference TRBV5-1 and TRBJ1-4, is KAGVTQTPRYLIKTRGQQVTLSCSPISGHRSVSWYQQTPGQGLQFLFEYFSETQRNKGNFPGRFSGRQFSNSRSEMNVSTLELGDSALYLCASSSQTGEKLFFGSGTQLSVL.

The J gene is TRBJ2-3, the V gene TRBV6-5, with TRBD2 matching over 10 bases. Germline CDR1 MNHEY, CDR2 SVGAGI. The CDR3 spans 14 residues. Germline trimming cut 7 bases from V and 6 bases from J; bases unmatched to any gene: 7. In DNA form, the CDR3 reads TGTGCCAGCAAACTTAGCGGGGGGAAGGATACGCAGTATTTT. Translating gives CASKLSGGKDTQYF.

The chain carries TRBV10-3 and TRBJ2-1; 11 bases line up with TRBD2. From germline, CDR1 is ENHRY and CDR2 SYGVKD. The CDR3 totals 14 residues. V lost 10 bases to trimming and J lost 0 bases; unmatched junction nucleotides: 2. CDR3 nucleotides: TGTGCCACGGGGACTAGCGGCTCCTACAATGAGCAGTTCTTC. The encoded protein is CATGTSGSYNEQFF.

CDR3 sequence: CASTFSGSSGETQYF. DNA for the CDR3: TGTGCCAGCACCTTTTCAGGGTCCTCCGGGGAGACCCAGTACTTC. This chain connects TRBV9 to TRBJ2-5; D might be TRBD1 (5 bases). CDR1 SGDLS and CDR2 YYNGEE come from the germline V gene. Trimming left V 6 bases short and J 5 bases short, with 20 bases between. This CDR3 contains 15 residues.

The rearrangement uses TRBV19 and TRBJ2-5; unclear D gene. CDR3 size: 13 residues. Trimming left V 3 bases short and J 2 bases short, with 7 bases between. CDR1 and CDR2 from the germline V gene are LNHDA and SQIVND (reference sequence). This chain's CDR3 is CASSISLQETQYF. CDR3 coding DNA: TGTGCCAGTAGTATCTCCCTTCAAGAGACCCAGTACTTC.

This clone was recorded only once. The V and J genes are TRBV21-1 and TRBJ1-2. TRBV21-1 is a pseudogene. This CDR3 has 11 residues. CDR3 residues: CASSTPRGYTF. The CDR3 DNA follows: TGTGCCAGCAGTACCCCGAGGGGCTACACCTTC.

This clone occurred once. The chain links TRBV7-2 to TRBJ2-4; 7 positions match TRBD2. V lost 4 bases, J lost 0 bases, and 15 bases stayed unmatched. The CDR3 loop spans 19 amino acids. Germline CDR1 and CDR2: SGHTA and FQGNSA. CDR3 DNA sequence: TGTGCCAGCAGCTCCCAGCGGGCTAGCGGTGTTATAGCCAAAAACATTCAGTACTTC. It translates to CASSSQRASGVIAKNIQYF. Together with reference TRBV7-2 and TRBJ2-4, the CDR3 gives the full variable domain: GAGVSQSPSNKVTEKGKDVELRCDPISGHTALYWYRQSLGQGLEFLIYFQGNSAPDKSGLPSDRFSAERTGGSVSTLTIQRTQQEDSAVYLCASSSQRASGVIAKNIQYFGAGTRLSVL.

In this sample, this clone turned up a few times. The rearrangement uses TRBV19 and TRBJ2-7; D is possibly TRBD1 or TRBD2 (6 bases each). The CDR3 length is 15 residues. CDR1 is LNHDA and CDR2 is SQIVND in the germline V gene (reference sequence). V lost 2 bases and J 0 bases, leaving 11 bases between the germline ends. The DNA of the CDR3 is TGTGCCAGTAGTATATCGGGGGCACTCTCCTACGAGCAGTACTTC. Its translation is CASSISGALSYEQYF.

This clone was detected only a few times. The chain combines TRBV7-9 with TRBJ1-3; 8 positions agree with TRBD1. With 1 base clipped from V and 7 bases from J, the junction kept 0 bases outside the gene matches. In germline, CDR1 is SEHNR, CDR2 FQNEAQ (reference sequence). This CDR3 spans 13 amino acids. The CDR3 protein is CASSLGQGNTIYF. In nucleotides, the CDR3 is TGTGCCAGCAGCTTAGGACAGGGGAACACCATATATTTT.

The genes are TRBV12-3 or TRBV12-4 and TRBJ1-5; no firm D call. V lost 2 bases and J lost 5, with 7 bases in between. CDR3 length equals 13 residues. CDR3 sequence (DNA): TGTGCCAGCAGTTTAAACAGAGATCAGCCCCAGCATTTT. Amino acid sequence: CASSLNRDQPQHF.

The chain recombines TRBV5-8 with TRBJ1-2, with no clear D. CDR1 is SGHTS and CDR2 is YDEGEE in the germline V gene. Trimming shortened V by 0 bases and J by 4 bases, and 16 bases separated the two germline ends. There are 16 residues in the CDR3. The CDR3 spells CASSLESGRPIYGYTF. In DNA form, the CDR3 reads TGTGCCAGCAGCTTGGAGTCCGGGAGACCGATCTATGGCTACACCTTC.

The genes are TRBV18 and TRBJ1-6; 7 bases are a match to TRBD1. Germline CDR1 and CDR2: KGHSH and LQKENI. The length of the CDR3 is 13 residues. Unmatched junction bases numbered 1, after V lost 4 bases and J lost 7 bases. The CDR3 here is CASSRDSNSPLHF. As DNA, the CDR3 is TGTGCCAGCTCACGGGACAGCAATTCACCCCTCCACTTT.

This chain joins TRBV6-5 and TRBJ1-1; no firm D call. The CDR3 is 14 amino acids. Trimming cost V 4 bases and J 0 bases, with 9 bases left between them. Germline assignment: CDR1 MNHEY and CDR2 SVGAGI. The CDR3 DNA follows: TGTGCCAGCAGTTCAGGACGGCTGAACACTGAAGCTTTCTTT. This gives the protein CASSSGRLNTEAFF.